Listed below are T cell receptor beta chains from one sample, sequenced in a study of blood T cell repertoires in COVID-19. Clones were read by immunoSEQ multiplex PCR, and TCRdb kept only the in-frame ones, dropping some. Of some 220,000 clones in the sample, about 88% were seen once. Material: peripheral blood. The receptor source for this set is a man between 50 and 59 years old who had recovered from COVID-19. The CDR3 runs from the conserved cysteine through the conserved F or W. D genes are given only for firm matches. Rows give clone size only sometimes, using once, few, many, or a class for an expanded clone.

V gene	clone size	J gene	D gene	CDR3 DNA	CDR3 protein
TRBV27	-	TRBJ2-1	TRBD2	TGTGCCAGCAGTTTAGGGGGACTAGCGGGAAGAGGCTACAATGAGCAGTTCTTC	CASSLGGLAGRGYNEQFF
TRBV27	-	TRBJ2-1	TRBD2	TGTGCCAGCAGTTTATCTGTGACTAGCGGGGCCAATGAGCAGTTCTTC	CASSLSVTSGANEQFF
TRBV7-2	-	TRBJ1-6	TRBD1	TGTGCCAGCAGCCGCGACAGGGGGTGGGATTCACCCCTCCACTTT	CASSRDRGWDSPLHF
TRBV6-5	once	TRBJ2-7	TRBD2	TGTGCCTCCGCGGGAGACTACGAGCAGTACTTC	CASAGDYEQYF
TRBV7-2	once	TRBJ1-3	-	TGTGCCAGCAGCCAAAACACGGGTTGGAGAAACACCATATATTTT	CASSQNTGWRNTIYF
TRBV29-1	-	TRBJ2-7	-	TGCAGCGTCCGGGGGTATCGGGAGCCAGGAACATCCTACGAGCAGTACTTC	CSVRGYREPGTSYEQYF
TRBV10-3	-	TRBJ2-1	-	TGTGCCATCAGTGAAAGGACAGACTACAATGAGCAGTTCTTC	CAISERTDYNEQFF
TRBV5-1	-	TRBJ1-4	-	TGCGCCAGCAGCTTGGCCCCGGGTGTTATTAATGAAAAACTGTTTTTT	CASSLAPGVINEKLFF
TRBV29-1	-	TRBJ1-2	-	TGCAGCGTTGATTCTTCGGGGAAAGCTAACTATGGCTACACCTTC	CSVDSSGKANYGYTF
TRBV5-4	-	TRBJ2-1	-	TGTGCCAGCAGCCAGAACCATGAGCAGTTCTTC	CASSQNHEQFF
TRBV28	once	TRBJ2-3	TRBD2	TGTGCCAGCAGTTTATCCGGACTAGCGAGCACAGATACGCAGTATTTT	CASSLSGLASTDTQYF
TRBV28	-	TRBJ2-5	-	TGTGCCAGCAGTTTATACGGGGTTAGCCAAGAGACCCAGTACTTC	CASSLYGVSQETQYF
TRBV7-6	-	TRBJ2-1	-	TGTGCCAGCAGCTTAGGAGGCCCCCTAGTCTACAATGAGCAGTTCTTC	CASSLGGPLVYNEQFF
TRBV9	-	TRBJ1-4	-	TGTGCCAGCAGCGTAGCTGGGGGGATTAATGAAAAACTGTTTTTT	CASSVAGGINEKLFF
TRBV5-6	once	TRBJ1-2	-	TGTGCCAGCAGCTTGGGAACGGACAGTGGCCGCCGCTACACCTTC	CASSLGTDSGRRYTF
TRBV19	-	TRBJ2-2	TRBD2	TGTGCCAGTAGACTTAGCGGGACCGGGGAGCTGTTTTTT	CASRLSGTGELFF
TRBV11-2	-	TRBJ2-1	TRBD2	TGTGCCAGCAGCGCGGGGCGAACTAGCGGGAGGGGCAATGAGCAGTTCTTC	CASSAGRTSGRGNEQFF
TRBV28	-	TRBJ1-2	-	TGTGCCAGCAGCTCCCCAACCAGGGGCTATGGCTACACCTTC	CASSSPTRGYGYTF
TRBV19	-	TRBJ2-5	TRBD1	TGTGCCAGTAGACCGGGACAGGGAGACCTAGCGGATTGGGGGACCCAGTACTTC	CASRPGQGDLADWGTQYF
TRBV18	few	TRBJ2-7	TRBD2	TGTGCCAGCTCACCCAGACTTACTAGCGGGAGAGGAAACGAGCAGTACTTC	CASSPRLTSGRGNEQYF
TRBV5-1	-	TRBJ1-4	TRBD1	TGCGCCAGCAGCTTGTTCGGACAGGGGGATAATGAAAAACTGTTTTTT	CASSLFGQGDNEKLFF
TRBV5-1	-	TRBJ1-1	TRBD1	TGCGCCAGCAGCTGGGGAGAGGGGGCGGAAGCTTTCTTT	CASSWGEGAEAFF
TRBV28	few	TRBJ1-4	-	TGTGCCAGCAGTTCCTCGGGGAGGGAAGAAAAACTGTTTTTT	CASSSSGREEKLFF
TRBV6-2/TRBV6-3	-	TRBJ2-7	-	TGTGCCAGCAGCCAGGGACTGTCCTACGAGCAGTACTTC	CASSQGLSYEQYF
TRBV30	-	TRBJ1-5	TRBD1	TGTGCCTGGAAACTAACAGGGGGCTGGAATCAGCCCCAGCATTTT	CAWKLTGGWNQPQHF